This is a list of T cell receptor beta chains from one sample in a study of T-cell reconstitution after alpha-beta-depleted transplantation in children. MiXCR, applied by TCRdb to the PCR reads, yields one record per CDR3 protein. The sample carries some 520,000 distinct CDR3 sequences, about 31% recorded once. The sequenced sample was PBMCs from the stem cell graft donor, obtained from the stem cell graft. These TCRs come from a human donor who donated a stem cell graft to a child with aplastic anemia. CDR3s include the opening cysteine and the closing phenylalanine or tryptophan. Each record gives: J gene, D gene, V gene, clone size, CDR3 DNA, CDR3 protein. A D gene is named only where the DNA matches it firmly. Size tells how often a clone was seen (once, few, many) or the class of an expanded clone, and some rows leave it out.

>TRBJ2-1|NA|TRBV9|once
TGTGCCAGCAGCGTAGAACTTTTGGGGGCCGCCTACAATGAGCAGTTCTTC
CASSVELLGAAYNEQFF
>TRBJ1-1|TRBD1|TRBV30|few
TGTGCCTGGAGCACAGGGGGGAACACTGAAGCTTTCTTT
CAWSTGGNTEAFF
>TRBJ1-4|NA|TRBV7-9|NA
TGTGCCAGCAGCCGAACAGTTGTTGAACAGATAGAAAAACTGTTTTTT
CASSRTVVEQIEKLFF
>TRBJ1-5|NA|TRBV12-3/TRBV12-4|NA
TGTGCCAGCAGTTTTCGGCAGGGAAACAATCAGCCCCAGCATTTT
CASSFRQGNNQPQHF
>TRBJ2-3|TRBD1|TRBV5-1|NA
TGCGCCAGCAGCTTGGGACAGGGACCAGCAGATACGCAGTATTTT
CASSLGQGPADTQYF
>TRBJ1-2|NA|TRBV20-1|NA
TGCAGTGCTAGAGCCGGCAAAGCCTATGGCTACACCTTC
CSARAGKAYGYTF
>TRBJ1-2|NA|TRBV5-5|NA
TGTGCCAGCAGCTTGGTAGGACAGCTTGATGGGGGCTACACCTTC
CASSLVGQLDGGYTF
>TRBJ2-1|NA|TRBV16|NA
TGTGCCAGCAGCCAATCAACCCTTTTGGAGCAGTTCTTC
CASSQSTLLEQFF
>TRBJ2-3|NA|TRBV6-5|few
TGTGCCAGCGGGAGACGAGTGTCTCAAAACACAGATACGCAGTATTTT
CASGRRVSQNTDTQYF
>TRBJ1-5|NA|TRBV12-3/TRBV12-4|few
TGTGCCAGCAGTGGCAACAATCAGCCCCAGCATTTT
CASSGNNQPQHF
>TRBJ2-5|TRBD2|TRBV12-3/TRBV12-4|NA
TGTGCCAGTAGCTATGGCGGGAGTCGTCAAGAGACCCAGTACTTC
CASSYGGSRQETQYF
>TRBJ2-3|NA|TRBV6-2/TRBV6-3|few
TGTGCCAGCGCCGTCCACCGCTTTGTTGCACATTTT
CASAVHRFVAHF
>TRBJ2-3|TRBD2|TRBV19|few
TGTGCCAGTAGCACCCTACTAGCGGATAGCACAGATACGCAGTATTTT
CASSTLLADSTDTQYF
>TRBJ2-5|TRBD1|TRBV12-3/TRBV12-4|few
TGTGCCAGCAGTACCTATGACAGGGAGGAGACCCAGTACTTC
CASSTYDREETQYF
>TRBJ2-3|NA|TRBV7-3|NA
TGTGCCAGCAGCTCCACAACGTCGGTCACAGATACGCAGTATTTT
CASSSTTSVTDTQYF
>TRBJ2-7|NA|TRBV7-2|few
TGTGCCAGCAGCTTAGCGGCAGGGGGACTCTACGAGCAGTACTTC
CASSLAAGGLYEQYF
>TRBJ1-1|NA|TRBV4-3|NA
TGCGCCAGCAGCCAAGGTTGGGGAGTCGCTTTCTTT
CASSQGWGVAFF
>TRBJ2-1|TRBD2|TRBV11-2|NA
TGTGCCAGCAGCTGGGGACTAGCGGGAGAGGTAGCCTACAATGAGCAGTTCTTC
CASSWGLAGEVAYNEQFF
>TRBJ2-3|NA|TRBV20-1|NA
TGCAGTGCCCACTGGACCCACACAGATACGCAGTATTTT
CSAHWTHTDTQYF
>TRBJ2-5|NA|TRBV20-1|NA
TGCAGTGCTTCCGGGACGCAAGAGACCCAGTACTTC
CSASGTQETQYF
>TRBJ2-7|TRBD2|TRBV20-1|few
TGCAGTGCTAGAGTTTCAGCGGGAGTCGGCGAGCAGTACTTC
CSARVSAGVGEQYF
>TRBJ2-1|NA|TRBV5-6|NA
TGTGCCAGTGACGACAGTTCCTACAATGAGCAGTTCTTC
CASDDSSYNEQFF
>TRBJ2-6|TRBD2|TRBV27|NA
TGTGCCAGCACCCCATTTTGGGCTAGCGGGACCTCTGGGGCCAACGTCCTGACTTTC
CASTPFWASGTSGANVLTF
>TRBJ1-5|NA|TRBV20-1|few
TGCAGTGCTAGAGGGACGGTGAGCAATCAGCCCCAGCATTTT
CSARGTVSNQPQHF
>TRBJ2-5|TRBD1|TRBV11-2|NA
TGTGCCAGCAGCTTAGCACAGGGGGGACAAGAGACCCAGTACTTC
CASSLAQGGQETQYF
>TRBJ2-3|TRBD2|TRBV9|NA
TGTGCCAGCAGCGTAGTGCCAGCGGGAGTGCAAGATACGCAGTATTTT
CASSVVPAGVQDTQYF
>TRBJ2-1|TRBD2|TRBV20-1|few
TGCAGTGCTAGAGATCTTGCGGGAGCCACCCCCTCCTCCTACAATGAGCAGTTCTTC
CSARDLAGATPSSYNEQFF
>TRBJ2-1|TRBD2|TRBV4-2|NA
TGTGCCAGCAGCCAATCCGGAGCGGGAGGCGGCTACAATGAGCAGTTCTTC
CASSQSGAGGGYNEQFF
>TRBJ1-2|NA|TRBV29-1|NA
TGCGCAGTGGGACCCGAACCCTATGGCTACACCTTC
CAVGPEPYGYTF